The 14 T cell receptor beta chains below come from one sample, sequenced in a study of T-cell reconstitution after alpha-beta-depleted transplantation in children. TCRbeta library construction was performed incorporating unique molecular identifiers. From the PCR reads, TCRdb called clonotypes with MiXCR, one entry per CDR3 protein. The sample holds some 490,000 distinct CDR3 sequences; approximately 13% are singletons and the top ten take around 6%. The material was PBMCs from the stem cell graft donor, obtained from the stem cell graft. Receptors were obtained from a human donor who donated a stem cell graft to a child with combined immunodeficiency.

V is TRBV18 and J is TRBJ2-7; a weak D match, TRBD2 (5 bases). V dropped 6 bases and J dropped 0 bases, with 9 bases sitting between them. The CDR3 covers 13 residues. Germline V gene lookup returns CDR1 KGHSH and CDR2 LQKENI. The CDR3 nucleotides read TGTGCCAGCTCGGAGGTGGTCTCCTACGAGCAGTACTTC. Its protein is CASSEVVSYEQYF.

This clonotype occurred many times. This chain connects TRBV15 to TRBJ2-3; no firm D call. Germline CDR1 is LNHNV and CDR2 is YYDKDF (reference sequence). V lost 0 bases to trimming and J lost 0 bases, with 7 bases between them. This CDR3 comprises 15 residues. For the CDR3, the DNA is TGTGCCACCAGCAGAGATGCGGCTAGCACAGATACGCAGTATTTT. Protein product: CATSRDAASTDTQYF.

The chain has TRBV27 and TRBJ1-1; unclear D gene. With 0 bases removed from V and 7 bases from J, the gap between germline ends came to 18 bases. CDR3 length equals 16 residues. Germline V lookup: CDR1 MNHEY, CDR2 SMNVEV (reference sequence). The chain's CDR3 is CASSLSLGGPPNEAFF. The CDR3 region has the DNA TGTGCCAGCAGTTTATCCCTGGGTGGCCCCCCTAATGAAGCTTTCTTT.

The genes are TRBV7-2 and TRBJ2-7; TRBD2 aligns across 8 bases. The CDR3 loop spans 13 amino acids. Per the germline V gene, CDR1 is SGHTA and CDR2 is FQGNSA. Trimming took 4 bases from V and 6 from J; bases not matched to a gene: 5. The CDR3 loop reads CASSSTSAGEQYF. CDR3 nucleotides: TGTGCCAGCAGCTCGACTAGCGCTGGCGAGCAGTACTTC.

The rearrangement joins TRBV7-9 to TRBJ2-7; 9 bases are a match to TRBD1. The CDR3 is 14 residues long. V lost 5 bases and J lost 4; bases outside the gene matches: 6. Germline CDR1 SEHNR, CDR2 FQNEAQ (reference sequence). The DNA for the CDR3 is TGTGCCAGCAGCCCGAGGACAGGGGCGTACGAGCAGTACTTC. It encodes CASSPRTGAYEQYF.

A remark on this clonotype: A much larger clone is a single base away; this may be a read error. V gene TRBV5-1 combines with J gene TRBJ2-3; a possible D gene is TRBD1 (5 bases). This CDR3 is built from 13 residues. CDR1 is SGHRS, CDR2 YFSETQ, per germline. CDR3 sequence reads: CASSVDKTDTKYF. In DNA form, the CDR3 reads TGCGCCAGCAGCGTGGACAAGACAGATACGAAGTATTTT.

This clonotype was picked up a small number of times. CDR3 sequence reads: CASRSPGFRYGNTEAFF. The CDR3 coding sequence is TGTGCCAGCAGGTCTCCGGGATTCCGATACGGGAACACTGAAGCTTTCTTT. This chain connects TRBV12-3 or TRBV12-4 to TRBJ1-1; D unresolved. The ends were cut back, 6 bases at V and 1 base at J, with 21 bases in the middle. The length of the CDR3 is 17 residues.

The chain joins TRBV9 to TRBJ2-6; perhaps TRBD2 as D (6 bases). V was clipped by 0 bases and J by 0 bases, with 13 bases between them. The CDR3 extends over 18 amino acids. Germline loops: CDR1 SGDLS, CDR2 YYNGEE. CDR3 in amino acids: CASSVAGADPSGANVLTF. The CDR3 coding sequence is TGTGCCAGCAGCGTAGCGGGAGCGGACCCCTCTGGGGCCAACGTCCTGACTTTC.

This clonotype was picked up many times. This rearrangement joins TRBV12-3 or TRBV12-4 to TRBJ2-7, with 7 bases aligning to TRBD2. The length of the CDR3 is 13 residues. The junction had 6 bases not matched to a gene; V was cut back by 3 bases and J by 7 bases. The CDR3: CASSFGGMGEQYF. DNA for the CDR3: TGTGCCAGCAGTTTCGGGGGGATGGGGGAGCAGTACTTC.

This rearrangement joins TRBV21-1 to TRBJ1-2; the D call in the table, TRBD1, was not verified against the DNA. TRBV21-1 is shown as a pseudogene. The CDR3 spans 15 residues. The CDR3 nucleotides read TGTGCCAGCAGCAAAGATCTCACAGGGAACTATGGCTACACCTTC. It specifies CASSKDLTGNYGYTF.

The chain is built from TRBV3-1 and TRBJ2-7; the D is unclear. V lost 1 base and J lost 4, with 8 bases in between. The germline CDR1 and CDR2 sequences are LGHDT and YNNKEL (reference sequence). There are 13 residues in the CDR3. The CDR3 protein is CASSQVPAYEQYF. The CDR3 DNA follows: TGTGCCAGCAGCCAAGTCCCAGCGTACGAGCAGTACTTC.

Ten or more counts support this clonotype. The chain recombines TRBV7-6 with TRBJ2-7, with 9 bases identical to TRBD1. CDR1 is SGHVS and CDR2 is FNYEAQ in the germline V gene. This CDR3 has 15 residues. The J segment lost 4 bases and the V segment lost 3 bases, leaving 7 bases of the junction unmatched. The CDR3 spells CASSLETGGQYEQYF. CDR3 in DNA: TGTGCCAGCAGCTTGGAGACAGGGGGTCAGTACGAGCAGTACTTC. The entire variable domain, with the rest obtained from reference TRBV7-6 and TRBJ2-7, is as follows: GAGVSQSPRYKVTKRGQDVALRCDPISGHVSLYWYRQALGQGPEFLTYFNYEAQQDKSGLPNDRFSAERPEGSISTLTIQRTEQRDSAMYRCASSLETGGQYEQYFGPGTRLTVT.

This sequence joins TRBV28 and TRBJ2-1; TRBD1 is a possible D gene (5 bases). CDR1 is MDHEN and CDR2 is SYDVKM in the germline V gene. The CDR3 consists of 14 residues. V lost 8 bases to trimming and J lost 1 base, with 12 bases between them. The DNA for the CDR3 is TGTGCCAGCGTGGGGCGAGAATCCTACAATGAGCAGTTCTTC. This codes for CASVGRESYNEQFF.

This clonotype was seen ten or more times. CDR3 protein: CASSPGQDSYEQYF. The CDR3 DNA reads as TGTGCCAGCAGCCCGGGACAAGACTCCTACGAGCAGTACTTC. The rearrangement links TRBV12-3 or TRBV12-4 to TRBJ2-7; D possibly corresponds to TRBD1 (6 bases). There are 14 residues in the CDR3. The V end lost 6 bases, the J end lost 0 bases, and 12 bases lay between the germline ends.